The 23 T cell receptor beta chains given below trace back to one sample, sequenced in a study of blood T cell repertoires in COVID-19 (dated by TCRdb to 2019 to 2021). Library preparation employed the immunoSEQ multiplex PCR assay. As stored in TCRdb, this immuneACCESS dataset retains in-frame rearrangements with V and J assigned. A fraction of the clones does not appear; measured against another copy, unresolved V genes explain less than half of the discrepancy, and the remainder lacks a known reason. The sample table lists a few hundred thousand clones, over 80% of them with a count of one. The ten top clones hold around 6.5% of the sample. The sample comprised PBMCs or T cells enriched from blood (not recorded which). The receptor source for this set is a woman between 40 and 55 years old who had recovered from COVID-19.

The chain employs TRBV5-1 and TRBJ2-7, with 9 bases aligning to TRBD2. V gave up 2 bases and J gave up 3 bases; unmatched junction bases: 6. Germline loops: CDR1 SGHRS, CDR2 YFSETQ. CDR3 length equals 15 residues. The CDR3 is CASSLTLAGYYEQYF. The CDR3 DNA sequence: TGCGCCAGCAGCTTAACCCTAGCGGGATACTACGAGCAGTACTTC. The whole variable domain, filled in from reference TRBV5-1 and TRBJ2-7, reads KAGVTQTPRYLIKTRGQQVTLSCSPISGHRSVSWYQQTPGQGLQFLFEYFSETQRNKGNFPGRFSGRQFSNSRSEMNVSTLELGDSALYLCASSLTLAGYYEQYFGPGTRLTVT.

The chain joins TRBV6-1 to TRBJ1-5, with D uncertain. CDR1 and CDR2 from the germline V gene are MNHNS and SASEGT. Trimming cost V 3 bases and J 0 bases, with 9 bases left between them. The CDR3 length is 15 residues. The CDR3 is CASSEGNLSNQPQHF. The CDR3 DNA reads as TGTGCCAGCAGTGAGGGCAACCTTAGCAATCAGCCCCAGCATTTT.

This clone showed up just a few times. For the CDR3, the DNA is TGTGCCAGCTCGAGGGCGGAAGAGACCCAGTACTTC. This encodes CASSRAEETQYF. The V and J genes are TRBV9 and TRBJ2-5; a weak D match, TRBD2 (5 bases). Germline assignment: CDR1 SGDLS and CDR2 YYNGEE. Trimming removed 7 bases from V and 3 bases from J, with 10 bases in between. The CDR3 is 12 amino acids.

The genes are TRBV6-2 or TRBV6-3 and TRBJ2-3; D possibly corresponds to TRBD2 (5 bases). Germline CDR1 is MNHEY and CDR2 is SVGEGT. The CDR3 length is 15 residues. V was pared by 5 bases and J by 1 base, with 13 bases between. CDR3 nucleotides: TGTGCCAGCAGTCCCGTAGCGCGAGGCACAGATACGCAGTATTTT. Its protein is CASSPVARGTDTQYF.

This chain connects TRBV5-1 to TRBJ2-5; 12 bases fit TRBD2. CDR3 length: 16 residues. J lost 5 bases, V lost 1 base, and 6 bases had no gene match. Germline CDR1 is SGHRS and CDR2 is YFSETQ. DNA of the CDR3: TGCGCCAGCAGCTTGAGGCTAGCGGGAGGGCTGGAGACCCAGTACTTC. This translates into CASSLRLAGGLETQYF.

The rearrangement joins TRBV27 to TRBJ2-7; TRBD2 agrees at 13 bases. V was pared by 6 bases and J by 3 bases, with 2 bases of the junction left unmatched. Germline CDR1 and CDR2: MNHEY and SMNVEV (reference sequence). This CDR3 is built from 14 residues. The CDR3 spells CASRGTSGIYEQYF. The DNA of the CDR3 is TGTGCCAGCAGGGGGACTAGCGGGATCTACGAGCAGTACTTC.

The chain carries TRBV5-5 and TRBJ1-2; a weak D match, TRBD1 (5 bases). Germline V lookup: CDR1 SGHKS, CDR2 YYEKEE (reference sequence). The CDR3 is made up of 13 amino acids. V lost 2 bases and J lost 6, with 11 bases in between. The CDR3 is CASSLRTLDGYTF. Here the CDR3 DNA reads TGTGCCAGCAGCTTACGGACACTGGATGGCTACACCTTC.

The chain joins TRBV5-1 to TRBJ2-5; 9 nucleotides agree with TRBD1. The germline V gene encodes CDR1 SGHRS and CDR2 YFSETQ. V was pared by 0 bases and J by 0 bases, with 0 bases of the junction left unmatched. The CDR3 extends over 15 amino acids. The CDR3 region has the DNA TGCGCCAGCAGCTTGGGGGACAGGGACCAAGAGACCCAGTACTTC. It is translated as CASSLGDRDQETQYF. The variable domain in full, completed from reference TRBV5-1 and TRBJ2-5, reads KAGVTQTPRYLIKTRGQQVTLSCSPISGHRSVSWYQQTPGQGLQFLFEYFSETQRNKGNFPGRFSGRQFSNSRSEMNVSTLELGDSALYLCASSLGDRDQETQYFGPGTRLLVL.

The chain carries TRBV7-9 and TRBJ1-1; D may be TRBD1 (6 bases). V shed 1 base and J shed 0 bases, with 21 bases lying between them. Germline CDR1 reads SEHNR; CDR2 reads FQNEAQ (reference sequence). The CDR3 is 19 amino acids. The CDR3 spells CASSLGIGSRGTVNTEAFF. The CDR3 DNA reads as TGTGCCAGCAGCTTAGGAATCGGTAGCAGGGGTACAGTGAACACTGAAGCTTTCTTT.

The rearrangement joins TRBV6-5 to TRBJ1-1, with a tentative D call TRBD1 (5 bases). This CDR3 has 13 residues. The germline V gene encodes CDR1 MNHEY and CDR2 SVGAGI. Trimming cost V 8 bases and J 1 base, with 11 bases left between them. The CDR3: CASWRTGNTEAFF. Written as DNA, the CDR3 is TGTGCCAGCTGGCGCACAGGGAACACTGAAGCTTTCTTT.

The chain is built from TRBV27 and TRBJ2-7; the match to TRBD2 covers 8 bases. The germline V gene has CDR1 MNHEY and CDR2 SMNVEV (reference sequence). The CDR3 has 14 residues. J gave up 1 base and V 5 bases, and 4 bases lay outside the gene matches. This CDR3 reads CASSVASGSYEQYF. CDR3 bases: TGTGCCAGCAGTGTCGCTAGCGGGTCCTACGAGCAGTACTTC.

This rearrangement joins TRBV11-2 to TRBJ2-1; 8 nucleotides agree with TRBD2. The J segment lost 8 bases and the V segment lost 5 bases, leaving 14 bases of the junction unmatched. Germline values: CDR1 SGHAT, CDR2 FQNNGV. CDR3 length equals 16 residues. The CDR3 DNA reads TGTGCCAGCAGCGCCCACAGCGGGAGTAGTCGGGATGAGCAGTTCTTC. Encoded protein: CASSAHSGSSRDEQFF.

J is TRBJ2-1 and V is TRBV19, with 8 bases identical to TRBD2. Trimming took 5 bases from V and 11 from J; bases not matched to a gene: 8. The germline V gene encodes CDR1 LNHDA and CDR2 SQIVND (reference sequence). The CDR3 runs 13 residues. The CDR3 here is CASSSASGSKQFF. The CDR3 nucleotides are TGTGCCAGTAGTTCGGCGAGCGGGAGCAAGCAGTTCTTC. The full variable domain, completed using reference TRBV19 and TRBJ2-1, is DGGITQSPKYLFRKEGQNVTLSCEQNLNHDAMYWYRQDPGQGLRLIYYSQIVNDFQKGDIAEGYSVSREKKESFPLTVTSAQKNPTAFYLCASSSASGSKQFFGPGTRLTVL.

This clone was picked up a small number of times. The CDR3 is CASSVELDTGELFF. Here the CDR3 DNA reads TGTGCCAGCAGCGTAGAACTGGACACCGGGGAGCTGTTTTTT. V usage is TRBV7-9 and J usage is TRBJ2-2; D ambiguous. CDR3 length: 14 residues. CDR1 and CDR2 (germline): SEHNR, FQNEAQ (reference sequence). V was shortened by 5 bases and J by 3 bases, with 10 bases between the two germline ends.

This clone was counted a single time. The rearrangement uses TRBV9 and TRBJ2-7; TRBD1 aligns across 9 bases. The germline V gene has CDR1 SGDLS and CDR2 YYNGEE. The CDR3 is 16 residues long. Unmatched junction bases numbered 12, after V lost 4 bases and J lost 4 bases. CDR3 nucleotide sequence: TGTGCCAGCAGCCCGGGACAGGGAACCGTGCTATACGAGCAGTACTTC. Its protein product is CASSPGQGTVLYEQYF.

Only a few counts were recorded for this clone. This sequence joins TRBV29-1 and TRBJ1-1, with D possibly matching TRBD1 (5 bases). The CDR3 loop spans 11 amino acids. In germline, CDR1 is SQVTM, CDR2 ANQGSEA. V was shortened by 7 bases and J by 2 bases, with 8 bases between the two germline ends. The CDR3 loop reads CSATENTEAFF. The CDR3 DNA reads TGCAGCGCGACAGAAAACACTGAAGCTTTCTTT.

In nucleotides, the CDR3 is TGTGCCAGCAGTTTATTGGCCAGGGGTAACACCGGGGAGCTGTTTTTT. Protein sequence: CASSLLARGNTGELFF. The rearrangement joins TRBV27 to TRBJ2-2; TRBD1 is a possible D gene (6 bases). The ends were cut back, 1 base at V and 2 bases at J, with 11 bases in the middle. This CDR3 is built from 16 residues. CDR1 is MNHEY and CDR2 is SMNVEV in the germline V gene (reference sequence).

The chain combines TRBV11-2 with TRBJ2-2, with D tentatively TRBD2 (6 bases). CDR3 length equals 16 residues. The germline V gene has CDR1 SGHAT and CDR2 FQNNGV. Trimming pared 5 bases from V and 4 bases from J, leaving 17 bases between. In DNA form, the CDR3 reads TGTGCCAGCAGCCATTCTCCGGGAGAGGGCACCGGGGAGCTGTTTTTT. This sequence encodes CASSHSPGEGTGELFF.

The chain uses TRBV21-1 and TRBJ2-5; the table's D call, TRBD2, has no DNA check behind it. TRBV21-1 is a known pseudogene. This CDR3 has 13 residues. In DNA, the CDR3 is TGTGCTACCAGCGGGAGGGCCCGAGAGACCCAGTACTTC. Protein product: CATSGRARETQYF.

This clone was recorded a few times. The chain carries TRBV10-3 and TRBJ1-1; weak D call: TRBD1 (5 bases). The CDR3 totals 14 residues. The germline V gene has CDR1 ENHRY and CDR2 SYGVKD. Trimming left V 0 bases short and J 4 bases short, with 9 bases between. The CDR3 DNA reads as TGTGCCATCAGTGAGTCGGGAGGGACCACTGAAGCTTTCTTT. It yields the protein CAISESGGTTEAFF.

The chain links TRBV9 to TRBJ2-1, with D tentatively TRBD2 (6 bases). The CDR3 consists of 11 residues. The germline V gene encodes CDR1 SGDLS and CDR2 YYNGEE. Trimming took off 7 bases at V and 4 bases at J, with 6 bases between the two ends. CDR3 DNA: TGTGCCAGCGGGACTTACAATGAGCAGTTCTTC. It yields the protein CASGTYNEQFF. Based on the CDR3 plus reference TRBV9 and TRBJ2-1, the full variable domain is DSGVTQTPKHLITATGQRVTLRCSPRSGDLSVYWYQQSLDQGLQFLIQYYNGEERAKGNILERFSAQQFPDLHSELNLSSLELGDSALYFCASGTYNEQFFGPGTRLTVL.

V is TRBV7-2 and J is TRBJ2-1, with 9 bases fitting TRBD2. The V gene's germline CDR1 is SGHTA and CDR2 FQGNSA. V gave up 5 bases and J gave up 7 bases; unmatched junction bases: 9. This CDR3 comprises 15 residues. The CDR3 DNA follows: TGTGCCAGCAGCCCGGGACTAGCTGGGGGGAATGAGCAGTTCTTC. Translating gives CASSPGLAGGNEQFF.

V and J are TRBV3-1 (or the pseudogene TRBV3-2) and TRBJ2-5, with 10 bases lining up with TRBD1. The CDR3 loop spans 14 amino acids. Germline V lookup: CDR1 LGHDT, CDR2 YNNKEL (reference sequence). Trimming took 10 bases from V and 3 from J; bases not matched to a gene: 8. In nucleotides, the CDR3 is TGTGCCACGCTCTCCGGGACAGGGGAAGAGACCCAGTACTTC. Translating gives CATLSGTGEETQYF.